This T cell receptor beta chain was recorded in a study of early T cells in non-severe SARS-CoV-2 infection. About the study: Sequenced material consisted of bulk RNA (from unsorted whole blood), and chains were unpaired. Study-level results: Private and CD4 specificities were missed by VDJdb matching, which favored anti-spike CD8 responses.

The TCR library protocol was used to attach unique molecular identifiers. These identifiers were attached to individual cDNA molecules. Via MiXCR, TCRdb re-called the 5' RACE reads, giving one row per CDR3 protein. The table records 95,000 to 150,000 distinct CDR3 sequences, 15% of them present only once. Germline V gene sequence: CDR1 SNHLY, CDR2 FYNNEI. The J segment lost 5 bases and the V segment lost 8 bases, leaving 10 bases of the junction unmatched. This CDR3 has 14 amino acids. The table lists this clonotype with a few counts. Its target is not known. This chain links TRBV2 with TRBJ2-5; 8 bases are a match to TRBD1. The receptor's source is an adult who was a healthcare worker with PCR-confirmed SARS-CoV-2 infection or an uninfected control (not recorded which). The material sequenced was whole blood. CDR3 nucleotide sequence: TGTGCCAGCGGATTCCAGGGGGCGTTGGAGACCCAGTACTTC. Its protein product is CASGFQGALETQYF.